This TCR beta chain stems from a study of human T cells and chemical hapten exposure listed by TCRdb under 2021. As for the study more broadly: The libraries were sequenced as a pool, and the TCR yield per sample differed mostly because of small variations in library volumes within the pool. This study followed changes in the peripheral blood TCR repertoire in vivo during primary and secondary sensitization of alopecia patients to the hapten diphenylcyclopropenone (DPC). For every blood RNA sample, sequencing covered both the TCR alpha and TCR beta chains. On the study overall, not on this receptor specifically: Repeated subsampling changed both the strength of the expansion versus patch-test correlation and the threshold at which that correlation became significant. DPC sensitization did not change how many TCRs were above 1 in 1000 frequency, and no evidence was found of alterations in global repertoire structure.

The junction carries 15 bases between V and J, which are trimmed by 4 bases and 5 bases respectively. From the germline V gene (reference sequence), CDR1 is DFQATT and CDR2 is SNEGSKA. The CDR3, from cysteine to phenylalanine, totals 14 residues. The read is trimmed to its CDR3 DNA, 42 bases read in frame from base 1. Per the publication, the time point label means: healthy volunteer bleed at 2 weeks. Total RNA was extracted from unfractionated whole blood that had been collected in Tempus Blood RNA tubes. As TCR sequencing controls, about five healthy volunteers were used, with blood taken at day 0, 2 weeks and 6 weeks. As regards this clonotype: Its antigen is not yet known. No per-base quality is available; no much larger clone lies one base away.

Receptor libraries were prepared by RACE. Sequencing was carried out with a NextSeq 500. During library preparation, unique molecular identifiers were attached to individual cDNA molecules so that TCRs could be counted in a quantitative, reproducible way. The original methods were these. A median of about 89,000 TCRs per sample was observed, with a range of about 23,224 to 690,600. The Decombinator software suite was used to annotate the V, J and CDR3 of the TCR reads. Every sample was subsampled to the same number of TCRs (28,000) for the PS versus PT1 abundance plots. Expanded TCRs were defined as absent before sensitization and observed at least eight times at the 2-week time point. TCRdb's own reprocessing of the public reads used fastp at Q25 and MiXCR and kept productive beta chains. Each record represents a unique CDR3 protein, reported with the most common genes and DNA among its rows. The V and J calls were not made by the authors but by TCRdb's processing. Counted in this sample were some 120,000 distinct CDR3 sequences; approximately 9.5% of them appeared once. In total, the top ten clones hold roughly 1.6% of the sample.

The chain joins TRBV20-1 to TRBJ1-5, with an unclear D gene assignment. Sequencing used whole blood. This TCR came from a male donor in good health. Some clones in this sample may be carry-over from other donors' samples. The CDR3 is CSAKIRARDQPQHF. In nucleotide form, the sequence is TGCAGTGCTAAAATCCGGGCTCGGGATCAGCCCCAGCATTTT.